Sequencing of this TCR beta chain was carried out in a study of CD8 T cells in ankylosing spondylitis. It was by quantitative 5'-RACE with molecular barcodes that TCR beta libraries were made. Via MiXCR, TCRdb re-called the 5' RACE reads, giving one row per CDR3 protein. The sample holds 700,000 or so distinct CDR3 sequences, around 20% seen once. This clonotype occurred a few times. Its cognate antigen is unknown. Overall study findings and caveats: Seven to nine highly homologous variants formed a TCR beta motif that appeared characteristic of ankylosing spondylitis blood.

The sequence was obtained from a male donor with ankylosing spondylitis. The sample was blood, either unsorted or a sorted T cell fraction (not recorded which).

CDR3 in amino acids: CASSQGNRGPGTQALYEQYF. CDR3 nucleotides: TGTGCCAGCAGCCAAGGAAACCGGGGCCCAGGGACCCAGGCCCTCTACGAGCAGTACTTC. J is TRBJ2-7 and V is TRBV3-1, with D perhaps matching TRBD1 or TRBD2 (5 bases each). The CDR3 loop spans 20 amino acids. Germline assignment: CDR1 LGHDT and CDR2 YNNKEL (reference sequence). The germline V and J ends were trimmed by 1 base and 3 bases, with 28 bases remaining between them.